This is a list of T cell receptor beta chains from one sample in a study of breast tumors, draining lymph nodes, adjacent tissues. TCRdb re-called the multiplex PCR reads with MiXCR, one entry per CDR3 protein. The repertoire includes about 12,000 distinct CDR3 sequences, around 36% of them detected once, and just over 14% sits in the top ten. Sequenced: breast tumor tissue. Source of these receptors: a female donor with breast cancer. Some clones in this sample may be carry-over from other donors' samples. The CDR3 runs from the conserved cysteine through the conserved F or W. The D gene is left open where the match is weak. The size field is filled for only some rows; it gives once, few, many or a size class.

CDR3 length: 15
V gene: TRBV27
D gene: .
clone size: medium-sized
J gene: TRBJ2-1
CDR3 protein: CASSSQALGDNEQFF
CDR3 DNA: TGTGCCAGCAGTTCCCAGGCGCTGGGGGACAATGAGCAGTTCTTC

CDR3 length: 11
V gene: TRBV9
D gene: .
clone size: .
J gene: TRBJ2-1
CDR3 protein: CASSVDDEQFF
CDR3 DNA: TGTGCCAGCAGCGTGGACGATGAGCAGTTCTTC

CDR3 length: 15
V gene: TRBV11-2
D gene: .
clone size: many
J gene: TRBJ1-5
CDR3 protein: CASSSQGTGSQPQHF
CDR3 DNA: TGTGCCAGCAGCTCACAGGGAACAGGCAGTCAGCCCCAGCATTTT

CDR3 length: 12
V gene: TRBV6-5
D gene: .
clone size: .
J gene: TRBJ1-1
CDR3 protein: CASSYGGSEAFF
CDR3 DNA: TGTGCCAGCAGTTACGGCGGTTCGGAAGCTTTCTTT

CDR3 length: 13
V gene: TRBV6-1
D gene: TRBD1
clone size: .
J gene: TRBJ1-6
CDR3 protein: CASSRDRVSPLHF
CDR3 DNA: TGTGCCAGCAGTCGGGACAGAGTTTCACCCCTCCACTTC

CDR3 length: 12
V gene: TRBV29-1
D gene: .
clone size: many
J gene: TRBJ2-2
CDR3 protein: CSVSENTGELFF
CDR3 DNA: TGCAGCGTTAGTGAGAACACCGGGGAGCTGTTTTTT

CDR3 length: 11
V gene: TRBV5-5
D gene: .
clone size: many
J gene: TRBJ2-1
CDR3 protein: CASTNLFEQFF
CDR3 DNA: TGTGCCAGCACCAATTTGTTTGAGCAGTTCTTC

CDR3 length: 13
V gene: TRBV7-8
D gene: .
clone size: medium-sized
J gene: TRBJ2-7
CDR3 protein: CASSQGHSYEQYF
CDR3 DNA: TGTGCCAGCAGCCAGGGACATTCCTACGAGCAGTACTTC

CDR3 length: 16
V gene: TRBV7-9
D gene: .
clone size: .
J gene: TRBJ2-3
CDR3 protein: CASSLEDYGSTDTQYF
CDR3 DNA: TGTGCCAGCAGCTTGGAGGACTACGGGAGCACAGATACGCAGTATTTT

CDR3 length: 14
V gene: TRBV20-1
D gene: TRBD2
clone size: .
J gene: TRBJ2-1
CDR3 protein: CSARGGSSYNEQFF
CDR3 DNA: TGCAGTGCCAGAGGCGGGAGCTCCTACAATGAGCAGTTCTTC

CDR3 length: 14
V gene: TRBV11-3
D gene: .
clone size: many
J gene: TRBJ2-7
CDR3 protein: CASSSKTGKYEQYF
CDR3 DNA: TGTGCCAGCAGCTCGAAAACAGGAAAATACGAGCAGTACTTC

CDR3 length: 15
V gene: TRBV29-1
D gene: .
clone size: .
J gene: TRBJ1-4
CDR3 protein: CSVEPRVGDDEKLFF
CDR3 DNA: TGCAGCGTTGAGCCCCGTGTGGGGGACGATGAAAAACTGTTTTTT

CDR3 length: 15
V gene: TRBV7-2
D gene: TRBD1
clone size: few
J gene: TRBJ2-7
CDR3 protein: CASTLPDRGYAEQYF
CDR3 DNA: TGTGCCAGCACCCTTCCCGACAGGGGCTATGCCGAGCAGTACTTC

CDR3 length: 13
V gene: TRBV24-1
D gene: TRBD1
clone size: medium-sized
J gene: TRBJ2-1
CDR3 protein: CATSDWTGQEQFF
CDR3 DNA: TGTGCCACCAGTGATTGGACAGGGCAAGAGCAGTTCTTC

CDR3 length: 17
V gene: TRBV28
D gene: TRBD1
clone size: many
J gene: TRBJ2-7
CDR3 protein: CASSFSETGAQPYEQYF
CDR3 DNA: TGTGCCAGCAGTTTTTCCGAGACAGGGGCCCAACCCTACGAGCAGTACTTC

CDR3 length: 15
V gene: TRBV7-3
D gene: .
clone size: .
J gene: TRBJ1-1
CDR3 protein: CASSLAGARGTEAFF
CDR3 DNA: TGTGCCAGCAGCTTGGCAGGGGCACGGGGCACTGAAGCTTTCTTT

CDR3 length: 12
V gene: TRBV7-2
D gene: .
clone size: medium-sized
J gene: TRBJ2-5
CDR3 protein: CASSLVFETQYF
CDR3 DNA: TGTGCCAGCAGCTTAGTGTTCGAGACCCAGTACTTC

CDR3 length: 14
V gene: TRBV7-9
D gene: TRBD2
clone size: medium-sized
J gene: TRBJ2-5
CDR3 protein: CASSLSRGGETQYF
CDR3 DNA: TGTGCCAGCAGCTTATCCCGGGGGGGCGAGACCCAGTACTTC

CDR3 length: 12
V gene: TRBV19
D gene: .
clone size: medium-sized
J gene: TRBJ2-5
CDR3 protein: CASSADRETQYF
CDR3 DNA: TGTGCCAGTAGTGCCGACAGGGAGACCCAGTACTTC

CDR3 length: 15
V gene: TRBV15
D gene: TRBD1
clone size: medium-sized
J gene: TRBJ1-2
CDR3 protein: CATSRDRDSRFDYTF
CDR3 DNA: TGTGCCACCAGCAGAGACCGGGACAGCCGCTTTGATTACACCTTC

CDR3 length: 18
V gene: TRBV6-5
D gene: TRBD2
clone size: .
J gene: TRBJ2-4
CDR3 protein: CASTTLAGGGLAKNIQYF
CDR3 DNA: TGTGCCAGCACAACACTAGCGGGGGGGGGGTTAGCCAAAAACATTCAGTACTTC

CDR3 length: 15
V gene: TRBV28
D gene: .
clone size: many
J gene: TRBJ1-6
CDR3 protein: CASSLGQSYNSPLHF
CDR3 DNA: TGTGCCAGCAGTTTAGGACAGTCGTATAATTCACCCCTCCACTTT

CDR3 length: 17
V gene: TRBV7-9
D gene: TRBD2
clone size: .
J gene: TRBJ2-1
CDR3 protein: CASSLGSGGPRVDEQFF
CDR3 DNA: TGTGCCAGCAGCTTAGGGAGCGGGGGACCCCGGGTGGATGAGCAGTTCTTC

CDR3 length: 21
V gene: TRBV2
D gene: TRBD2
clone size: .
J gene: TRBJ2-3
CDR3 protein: CASSDVGIVLAGGPRTDTQYF
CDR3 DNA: TGTGCCAGCAGTGATGTTGGGATCGTGCTAGCGGGAGGGCCGCGCACAGATACGCAGTATTTT

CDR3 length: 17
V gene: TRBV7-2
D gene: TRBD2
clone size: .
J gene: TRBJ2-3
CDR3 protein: CASSLDWTSGRTDTQYF
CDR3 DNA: TGTGCCAGCAGCTTAGATTGGACTAGCGGGAGGACAGATACGCAGTATTTT

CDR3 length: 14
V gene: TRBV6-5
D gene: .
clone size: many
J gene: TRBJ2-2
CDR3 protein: CASGLAGNTGELFF
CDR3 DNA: TGTGCCAGCGGGCTAGCCGGGAACACCGGGGAGCTGTTTTTT

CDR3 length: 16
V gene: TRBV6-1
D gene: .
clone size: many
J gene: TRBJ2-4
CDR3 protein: CASSDPSQGAKNIQYF
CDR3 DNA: TGTGCCAGCAGTGATCCATCACAGGGTGCCAAAAACATTCAGTACTTC

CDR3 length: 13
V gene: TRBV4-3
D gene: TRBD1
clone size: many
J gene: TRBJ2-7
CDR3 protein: CASSPEGADEQYF
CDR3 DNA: TGCGCCAGCAGCCCCGAGGGGGCGGACGAGCAGTACTTC

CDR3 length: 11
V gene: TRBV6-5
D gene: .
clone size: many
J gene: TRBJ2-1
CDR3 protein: CASRRGGEQFF
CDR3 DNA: TGTGCCAGCAGGAGGGGTGGTGAGCAGTTCTTC

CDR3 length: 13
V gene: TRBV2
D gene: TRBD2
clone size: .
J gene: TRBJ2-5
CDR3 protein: CASSGLAEETQYF
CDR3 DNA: TGTGCCAGCAGTGGACTAGCGGAAGAGACCCAGTACTTC

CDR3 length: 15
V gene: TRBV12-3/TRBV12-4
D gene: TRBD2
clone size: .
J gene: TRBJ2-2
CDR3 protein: CASSWGGGRTGELFF
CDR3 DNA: TGTGCCAGCAGCTGGGGGGGGGGTCGCACCGGGGAGCTGTTTTTT

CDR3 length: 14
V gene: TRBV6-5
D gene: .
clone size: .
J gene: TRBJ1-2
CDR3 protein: CASSYSGQGKGYTF
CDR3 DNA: TGTGCCAGCAGTTACTCCGGGCAGGGGAAGGGCTACACCTTC

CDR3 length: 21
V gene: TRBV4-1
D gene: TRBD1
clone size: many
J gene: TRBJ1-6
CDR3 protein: CASSQDLGQGALGSYNSPLHF
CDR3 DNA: TGCGCCAGCAGCCAAGATCTGGGGCAGGGGGCATTGGGATCCTATAATTCACCCCTCCACTTT

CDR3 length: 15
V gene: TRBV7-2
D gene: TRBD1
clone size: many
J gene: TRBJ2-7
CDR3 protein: CASSLGGTGGNEQYF
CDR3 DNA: TGTGCCAGCAGCTTAGGGGGGACAGGGGGGAACGAGCAGTACTTC

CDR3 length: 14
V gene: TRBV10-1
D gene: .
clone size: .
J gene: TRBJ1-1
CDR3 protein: CASSEWAVGTEAFF
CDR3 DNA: TGCGCCAGCAGTGAGTGGGCAGTCGGCACTGAAGCTTTCTTT

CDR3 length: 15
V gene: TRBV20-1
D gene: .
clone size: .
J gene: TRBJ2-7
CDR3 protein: CSARGRWGRSYEQYF
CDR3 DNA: TGCAGTGCTAGAGGAAGGTGGGGACGCTCCTACGAGCAGTACTTC

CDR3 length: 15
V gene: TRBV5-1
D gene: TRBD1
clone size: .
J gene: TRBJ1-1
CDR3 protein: CASSLAGRGLAEAFF
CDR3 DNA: TGCGCCAGCAGCTTGGCTGGTAGGGGGCTCGCTGAAGCTTTCTTT

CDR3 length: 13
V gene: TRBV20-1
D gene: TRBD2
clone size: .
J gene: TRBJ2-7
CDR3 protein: CSATGTSEHEQYF
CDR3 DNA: TGCAGTGCAACCGGGACTAGCGAACACGAGCAGTACTTC

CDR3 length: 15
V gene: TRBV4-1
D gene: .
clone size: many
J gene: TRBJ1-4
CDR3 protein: CASTDYMSTNEKLFF
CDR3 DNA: TGCGCCAGCACGGACTACATGTCAACTAATGAAAAACTGTTTTTT

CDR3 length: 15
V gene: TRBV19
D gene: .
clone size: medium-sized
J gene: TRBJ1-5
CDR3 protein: CASSQGSSSNQPQHF
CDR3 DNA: TGTGCCAGTAGTCAGGGGTCTTCGTCAAATCAGCCCCAGCATTTT

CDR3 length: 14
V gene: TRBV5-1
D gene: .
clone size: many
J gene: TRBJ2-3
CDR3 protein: CASSLQDLTDTQYF
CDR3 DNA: TGCGCCAGCAGCTTACAAGACCTTACAGATACGCAGTATTTT